The 24 T cell receptor beta chains presented below share a single source sample, sequenced in a study of T cells in narcolepsy. Generated by immunoSEQ multiplex PCR, the TCRdb table keeps only in-frame clones and is missing some. The sample lists under 35,000 clones, 90% occurring once. The sample taken for sequencing was CD45RA- memory CD4+ T cells from PBMCs. The source of these receptors is a human donor with narcolepsy.

This clone has a single count. The chain employs TRBV5-1 and TRBJ2-2; possibly TRBD2 for D (6 bases). The germline V gene has CDR1 SGHRS and CDR2 YFSETQ. V was trimmed by 2 bases and J by 6 bases, leaving 17 bases between them. CDR3 length: 16 residues. The CDR3 DNA follows: TGCGCCAGCAGCTTACACTTACCGGGAGTTTCCGGGGAGCTGTTTTTT. Protein product: CASSLHLPGVSGELFF.

In DNA, the CDR3 is TGTGCCAGCAGCGTAGCTCCCGGGACAGCCACTGAAGCTTTCTTT. Residues: CASSVAPGTATEAFF. The V gene is TRBV9, the J gene TRBJ1-1, with 7 bases identical to TRBD1. J gave up 4 bases and V 0 bases, and 6 bases lay outside the gene matches. CDR3 length: 15 residues. Germline CDR1 and CDR2: SGDLS and YYNGEE.

V gene TRBV9 combines with J gene TRBJ1-1; 7 bases align to TRBD1. Germline V CDR1 and CDR2: SGDLS, YYNGEE. The CDR3 covers 16 residues. V dropped 4 bases and J dropped 5; count of bases not matched to a gene: 14. Written as DNA, the CDR3 is TGTGCCAGCAGCACATCATCCGGGACAGCGAGGACTGAAGCTTTCTTT. Protein sequence: CASSTSSGTARTEAFF.

Turning to this clone: The junction differs from germline at one of its ends, possibly a read error. The rearrangement links TRBV7-2 to TRBJ2-1; tentative D call: TRBD2 (6 bases). There are 14 residues in the CDR3. Per germline, CDR1 SGHTA and CDR2 FQGNSA. The chain's CDR3 is CASTLGGSYNEQFF. CDR3 coding DNA: TGTGCCAGCACCTTAGGAGGGTCCTACAATGAGCAGTTCTTC.

V and J are TRBV18 and TRBJ2-7, with 10 nucleotides matching TRBD1. This CDR3 comprises 15 residues. The germline gives CDR1 KGHSH, CDR2 LQKENI. With V trimmed by 0 bases and J by 6 bases, 5 bases remained unmatched. The CDR3 spells CASSPPGQGRFEQYF. CDR3 sequence (DNA): TGTGCCAGCTCACCACCGGGACAGGGGCGTTTCGAGCAGTACTTC.

The V call is TRBV4-2, the J call TRBJ2-5, with TRBD2 matching 10 bases. The junction had 5 bases not matched to a gene; V was cut back by 0 bases and J by 4 bases. Looked up from germline, CDR1 is LGHNA and CDR2 is YNFKEQ. The CDR3 is 16 residues long. CDR3 in DNA: TGTGCCAGCAGCCAAGAGAGCGGGGGGGCCGGAGAGACCCAGTACTTC. It translates to CASSQESGGAGETQYF.

The V and J genes are TRBV6-5 and TRBJ1-4; no reliable D call. Per the germline V gene, CDR1 is MNHEY and CDR2 is SVGAGI. The CDR3 sequence is 11 residues long. Trimming removed 0 bases at V and 10 bases at J, with 3 bases between. Here the CDR3 DNA reads TGTGCCAGCAGTTACTCAACAAAACTGTTTTTT. This gives the protein CASSYSTKLFF.

V usage is TRBV29-1 and J usage is TRBJ1-2; D gene unclear. V was clipped by 3 bases and J by 0 bases, with 5 bases between them. The germline V gene encodes CDR1 SQVTM and CDR2 ANQGSEA. The CDR3 totals 12 residues. The CDR3 nucleotides read TGCAGCGTTGATGCCGCTAACTATGGCTACACCTTC. Its translation is CSVDAANYGYTF.

CDR3 in amino acids: CASSLPVAGGNEQFF. The CDR3 coding sequence is TGTGCCAGCAGCTTACCGGTAGCGGGCGGGAATGAGCAGTTCTTC. The chain combines TRBV7-8 with TRBJ2-1; 7 nucleotides agree with TRBD2. V shed 2 bases, J shed 7 bases, and the junction held 8 bases outside the gene matches. The CDR3 is 15 residues long. Germline-derived CDR1 and CDR2 are SGHVS and FQNEAQ. Together with reference TRBV7-8 and TRBJ2-1, the CDR3 gives the full variable domain: GAGVSQSPRYKVAKRGQDVALRCDPISGHVSLFWYQQALGQGPEFLTYFQNEAQLDKSGLPSDRFFAERPEGSVSTLKIQRTQQEDSAVYLCASSLPVAGGNEQFFGPGTRLTVL.

For this clone: Different DNA sequences within this sample yield the same CDR3. This chain joins TRBV7-2 and TRBJ1-3; D is unclear. The CDR3 is 13 amino acids. From germline, CDR1 is SGHTA and CDR2 FQGNSA. V lost 4 bases and J lost 3, with 7 bases in between. In DNA, the CDR3 is TGTGCCAGCAGCTCTCGCAGTGGAAACACCATATATTTT. Its protein product is CASSSRSGNTIYF.

The rearrangement uses TRBV13 and TRBJ2-3; TRBD2 matches 11 bases. J lost 7 bases, V lost 2 bases, and 8 bases had no gene match. CDR3 length: 16 residues. CDR1 PRHDT and CDR2 FYEKMQ come from the germline V gene (reference sequence). The CDR3 here is CASSLSVAGGPHTQYF. CDR3 sequence (DNA): TGTGCCAGCAGCTTAAGTGTAGCGGGGGGGCCACATACGCAGTATTTT.

The chain uses TRBV9 and TRBJ2-3, with 8 bases lining up with TRBD2. With V trimmed by 0 bases and J by 2 bases, 8 bases remained unmatched. Germline values: CDR1 SGDLS, CDR2 YYNGEE. The CDR3 totals 17 residues. The CDR3 loop is CASSVAGGSTNTDTQYF. DNA for the CDR3: TGTGCCAGCAGCGTAGCGGGGGGGTCTACAAACACAGATACGCAGTATTTT.

This clone was recorded once. The V and J genes are TRBV6-1 and TRBJ1-2; D is ambiguous. The CDR3 has 13 residues. The germline CDR1 and CDR2 sequences are MNHNS and SASEGT. Trimming took off 3 bases at V and 6 bases at J, with 11 bases between the two ends. CDR3 in amino acids: CASSDRRRDGYTF. The CDR3 bases are TGTGCCAGCAGTGATAGGAGAAGGGATGGCTACACCTTC.

The CDR3 region has the DNA TGTGCCAGCAGCTTCGTCGCGGGGGTTAATCAGCCCCAGCATTTT. Residues: CASSFVAGVNQPQHF. This chain uses TRBV7-8 with TRBJ1-5, with a tentative D call TRBD1 (5 bases). Germline loops: CDR1 SGHVS, CDR2 FQNEAQ. The CDR3 totals 15 residues. V was clipped by 3 bases and J by 4 bases, with 13 bases between them.

The chain is built from TRBV9 and TRBJ1-5; tentative D call: TRBD1 (6 bases). The CDR3 spans 15 residues. Germline V lookup: CDR1 SGDLS, CDR2 YYNGEE. The V end was cut by 0 bases, the J end by 6 bases, with 13 bases between. The CDR3 protein is CASSVGPGVSQPQHF. CDR3 bases: TGTGCCAGCAGCGTAGGGCCAGGGGTGAGTCAGCCCCAGCATTTT. Full variable domain (rest looked up from reference TRBV9 and TRBJ1-5): DSGVTQTPKHLITATGQRVTLRCSPRSGDLSVYWYQQSLDQGLQFLIQYYNGEERAKGNILERFSAQQFPDLHSELNLSSLELGDSALYFCASSVGPGVSQPQHFGDGTRLSIL.

This chain links TRBV11-2 with TRBJ2-1; no clear D. This CDR3 has 11 amino acids. CDR1 is SGHAT and CDR2 is FQNNGV in the germline V gene. The germline V and J ends were trimmed by 1 base and 9 bases, with 4 bases remaining between them. The CDR3 DNA reads as TGTGCCAGCAGCTTAGGAATTGAGCAGTTCTTC. Translated: CASSLGIEQFF.

This chain uses TRBV19 with TRBJ1-4, with D possibly being TRBD1 (5 bases). CDR1 is LNHDA, CDR2 SQIVND, per germline (reference sequence). The CDR3 loop spans 14 amino acids. V lost 7 bases to trimming and J lost 5 bases, with 14 bases between them. The CDR3 DNA sequence: TGTGCCAGTATGATGGGCAGGGCGAATGAAAAACTGTTTTTT. Its translation: CASMMGRANEKLFF.

The gene calls are TRBV30 and TRBJ2-3; 13 bases line up with TRBD2. Germline-derived CDR1 and CDR2 are GTSNPN and SVGIG (reference sequence). The CDR3 runs 18 residues. V lost 0 bases to trimming and J lost 2 bases; unmatched junction nucleotides: 8. CDR3 bases: TGTGCCTGGAGTGTAGGAAGACTAGCGGGAGGACTCACAGATACGCAGTATTTT. Translated: CAWSVGRLAGGLTDTQYF.

The CDR3 DNA reads TGTGCCAGCTCACCGCGACAGGGGGATTCACCCCTCCACTTT. Residues: CASSPRQGDSPLHF. The rearrangement links TRBV18 to TRBJ1-6; 9 positions agree with TRBD1. The length of the CDR3 is 14 residues. V lost 3 bases and J lost 8; bases outside the gene matches: 2. Germline V gives CDR1 KGHSH, CDR2 LQKENI.

For this clone: The junction does not match germline at one end; this may be a read error. The V and J genes are TRBV29-1 and TRBJ2-6; TRBD1 or TRBD2 may be the D gene (5 bases each). Germline CDR1 is SQVTM and CDR2 is ANQGSEA. The CDR3 sequence is 15 residues long. In nucleotides, the CDR3 is TGCAGCGTTGAATCGCCGGACTCTGGGGCCAACGCCCTGACTTTC. It yields the protein CSVESPDSGANALTF.

This clone was detected a few times. The sample carries other DNA sequences with the same CDR3. The chain has TRBV29-1 and TRBJ2-5; no definite D call. The CDR3 covers 10 residues. The germline V gene has CDR1 SQVTM and CDR2 ANQGSEA. V gave up 6 bases and J gave up 4 bases, with 6 bases separating them. In DNA, the CDR3 is TGCAGCGTGGGTGGAGAGACCCAGTACTTC. It encodes CSVGGETQYF.

The chain carries TRBV7-6 and TRBJ1-5, with D hard to call. V lost 3 bases, J lost 4 bases, and 7 bases lay in between. Germline loops: CDR1 SGHVS, CDR2 FNYEAQ. The CDR3 is 13 amino acids. The CDR3 DNA reads as TGTGCCAGCAGCTTGAACCAGAATCAGCCCCAGCATTTT. Its protein is CASSLNQNQPQHF. The entire variable domain, with the rest obtained from reference TRBV7-6 and TRBJ1-5, is as follows: GAGVSQSPRYKVTKRGQDVALRCDPISGHVSLYWYRQALGQGPEFLTYFNYEAQQDKSGLPNDRFSAERPEGSISTLTIQRTEQRDSAMYRCASSLNQNQPQHFGDGTRLSIL.

CDR3 DNA sequence: TGTGCCAGCAGCTTAGGACAGGGGTATGGGACGCAGTATTTT. Translation: CASSLGQGYGTQYF. V and J are TRBV11-2 and TRBJ2-3; 8 bases match TRBD1. V shed 1 base, J shed 9 bases, and the junction held 6 bases outside the gene matches. There are 14 residues in the CDR3. Germline lookup yields CDR1 SGHAT and CDR2 FQNNGV.

The CDR3 is CASSSRGPETQYF. The CDR3 nucleotides are TGTGCCAGCAGCTCTCGGGGTCCAGAGACCCAGTACTTC. This chain links TRBV7-9 with TRBJ2-5; a weak D match, TRBD2 (5 bases). V was trimmed by 4 bases and J by 4 bases, leaving 10 bases between them. Germline loops: CDR1 SEHNR, CDR2 FQNEAQ (reference sequence). This CDR3 is 13 amino acids long.